The subject of this entry is one T cell receptor beta chain. Its antigen remains undetermined. No much larger clone is present one base from it, and per-base qualities are unavailable. CDR3 length: 15 amino acids, cysteine to phenylalanine. The read is trimmed to its CDR3 DNA, 45 bases read in frame from base 1. The junction carries 23 bases between V and J, which are trimmed by 11 bases and 7 bases respectively. Based on the germline V gene, the CDR1 and CDR2 sequences are ENHRY and SYGVKD. The data originate from a study of cytomegalovirus exposure and HLA in healthy donors (dated by TCRdb to 2015 to 2018). Study-wide context: An earlier analysis of roughly 500 of the donors reported roughly 270 Gb of sequence data and 117 million unique TCR beta sequences from 150 million to 200 million T cells. Approximately 310 gigabases of sequencing data and 80 million or so unique TCR sequences were included in an early release covering 550 to 650 HLA-typed donors. Among the roughly 400 genotyped donors, around 79% belonged to the genetic ancestry cluster associated with self-reported Caucasian donors. The study was designed to test whether signatures of past pathogen exposure could be identified by cataloging public T cell receptors. Using immunosequencing, the study profiled T cell repertoires from 640 or so subjects and related those repertoires to cytomegalovirus serostatus. Along with the approximately 600-subject first cohort, a separate validation cohort of 120 different subjects was used. High-throughput TCR immunosequencing, statistical association of individual TCRs with disease status, and machine learning were combined to predict cytomegalovirus infection status. In a later analysis, previously published TCR beta repertoires from 666 donors were re-analyzed and high-resolution HLA genotyping was added so that TCR occurrence patterns could be studied. Rather than using new phenotypic data, the later analysis identified candidate immune exposures from TCR beta sequences and from how often those sequences occurred across donors. In an earlier analysis of roughly 600 of the donors, high-throughput TCR beta sequencing was used to judge whether each TCR beta V gene segment behaved as functional or pseudogenic. Donor age, sex, ethnicity and CMV serostatus were compiled alongside the repertoire data. A later genetic analysis used genome-wide SNP genotypes for about 65% of the 666 donors, treating that subset as a discovery cohort. Every repertoire in the discovery cohort had been generated on one and the same sequencing platform. HLA typing covered class I and class II loci at four-digit resolution. Typing coverage varied by locus: about 629-640 donors for A, B, C, DRB1 and DQB1; roughly 500 for DQA1; more than 600 for DPA1; around 450 for DPB1. Roughly 5 DR-DQ haplotypes were handled as single units for association and clustering, since linkage in the cohort was strong. Across about 380 genotyped donors of the cohort, an average of about 240,000 unique TCR beta nucleotide sequences per donor were sequenced, and roughly 20% of those sequences were non-productive. The paper as a whole reports these results and caveats: Because some donors lacked HLA typing at each locus, the association tests relied only on the typed subset. At a false discovery rate of 0.05, a later analysis linked 15,000 to 20,000 TCR beta sequences to specific HLA alleles. The authors suggested that the approach could potentially be generalized to other disease states and immunological phenotypes. A later genetic analysis associated a missense DCLRE1C variant with V-gene and J-gene trimming of TCR beta chains, and an independent cohort replicated the association. Correlated functional status among segregating V segments might be attributable to linkage disequilibrium, but an unknown experimental factor could not be ruled out. According to a later analysis, most CMV-associated TCR beta chains appeared to be HLA-restricted, and the HLA associations seemed to be driven largely by CMV exposure. A further reported finding was that TCR beta sequences accurately predicted the HLA-A and HLA-B alleles for most subjects in the first cohort. An earlier analysis of 450 to 750 of the donors showed that most TCR beta V segments appeared in productive rearrangements either about 90% or about 30% of the time, which broadly matched IMGT annotations. A few of the identified cytomegalovirus-associated TCR beta chains were confirmed in vitro to be specific for cytomegalovirus antigens. The study gave a list of some 150 TCR beta chains associated with cytomegalovirus. In a later analysis, HLA-associated TCR beta chains showed more clonal expansion and lower generation probabilities than non-associated chains that were equally common. In a later analysis, the rate of TCR association differed among HLA loci, with DRB1 alleles having the most associated TCRs and HLA-C alleles having the fewest. Most TCR sequences were seen in very few donors, while some public TCRs were found in many individuals. The 87-base-pair reads could not distinguish some IMGT-functional V segments, including TRBV6-2 and TRBV6-3, so those segments were excluded. The classifier was reported to diagnose cytomegalovirus status with high specificity and sensitivity in both the original cohort and the validation cohort. When HLA alleles, especially DR and DQ, strongly co-occurred, attributing TCR associations to individual alleles was difficult. The presence/absence analyses assumed that sequencing depth was roughly uniform across donors, and that assumption may not be true. The only immune exposure information available for the cohort was CMV serostatus. The sequencing pipeline was judged likely to have produced a cluster of highly shared sequence variants as a technical artifact. In a later analysis, several top co-occurrence clusters were reported to appear linked to parvovirus B19, influenza, CMV and Epstein-Barr virus. A later genetic analysis reported fewer N-insertions in productive TCRs among donors in an Asian-associated ancestry cluster than the roughly 700-donor mean. This cohort had only TCR beta chains sequenced, and the lack of alpha or paired-chain data limited which features could be detected. Because counts were too low, 15 to 20 rarely observed V segments, including chromosome 9 orphons, were excluded from the earlier analysis of a few hundred of the donors.

Library preparation employed the immunoSEQ multiplex PCR assay. A mixture of 60 forward primers for TCR Vbeta segments and 13 reverse primers for TCR Jbeta segments was used in the multiplex PCR. The CDR3 region of rearranged TCR beta genes was amplified from genomic DNA by a multiplex PCR assay. The Illumina HiSeq System was used to sequence the amplified TCR beta libraries as 87-base-pair reads. The study's processing was this. In a later analysis, some 80 million unique TCR beta chains were counted across the roughly 610 repertoires, and roughly 11 million of these chains were shared by at least two donors. Raw reads were error-corrected and collapsed into unique sequences with a nearest-neighbor algorithm that merged closely related sequences to remove PCR and sequencing errors. CDR3 sequences were aligned to IMGT reference sequences to assign V, D and J gene segments. Each retained sequence needed at least a six-nucleotide match to both a V gene segment and a J gene segment. A rearrangement was called productive if the CDR3 had no stop codons and remained in frame with V and J, and every other rearrangement was called non-productive. CDR3 was defined according to IMGT convention as the region running from the second conserved V-encoded cysteine to the conserved J-encoded phenylalanine. In an earlier analysis of around 540 of the donors, sequences lacking an unambiguous match to a single V gene segment were excluded. An earlier analysis of almost 600 of the donors classified V segments as functional when productive rearrangements were above 56.7% and as segregating when the standard deviation between donors was above 5%. A statistical classification framework was developed to diagnose cytomegalovirus status using the catalog of TCR beta chain sequences. In a later analysis, TCR nucleotide sequences were compared against IMGT/GENE-DB human TR gene sequences so that V and J genes could be assigned. In a later analysis, CDR3 sequences and most-parsimonious VDJ recombination scenarios were assigned using the TCRdist pipeline. In a later analysis, each TCR beta chain was defined by its CDR3 amino acid sequence together with its V-gene family, and reads without a unique V-gene family were excluded. In a later analysis, 450 to 600 highly shared, low-generation-probability nucleotide sequences were removed to address suspected cross-contamination and a sequencing artifact. In a later analysis, a clonal expansion index was calculated for each public chain from normalized within-repertoire ranks of inferred template counts. In a later analysis, generation probabilities were computed using a VDJ recombination model fitted to out-of-frame rearrangements, and the results were checked against IGoR. In a later analysis, TCR-TCR, TCR-HLA and TCR-CMV co-occurrence was scored with hypergeometric tests, and a repertoire-size bias correction was applied to TCR pairs. To estimate false discovery rates, a later analysis permuted the HLA or CMV assignments 20 times. In a later analysis, co-occurring TCRs were grouped using DBSCAN, with TCRdist sequence similarity added in when clustering inside HLA-allele-positive subsets. For co-occurrence clustering, repertoires with fewer than 30,000 or more than 120,000 public chains were excluded, along with about five repertoires with anomalous nucleotide sharing. Sourced from immuneACCESS, this table was stored by TCRdb with only in-frame sequences that have V and J called. A share of the clones is absent; for the studies checked, an unresolved V gene accounts for under half, and the remainder has no known explanation. The V and J calls and clone size are taken from that table; D and trimming were inferred from the DNA. The sample records roughly 97,000 clones, 76% of which are singletons. The ten largest clonotypes hold about 5.7% of the sample.

The cohort was made up of several hundred healthy bone marrow donors. All cohort members were sampled while nominally healthy, although unrecorded immune exposures were likely present. The donor was CMV seropositive and belonged to the group of over 250 seropositive cohort members. Every donor gave a peripheral blood sample, and the peripheral blood mononuclear cells from that sample were used for TCR beta sequencing. Genomic DNA was extracted from the blood cell samples with the Qiagen DNeasy Blood Extraction Kit. The sample taken for sequencing was PBMCs. This receptor was obtained from a woman under 30 in good health and CMV-seropositive. The V gene is TRBV10-3 and the J gene is TRBJ2-2; a tentative D call is TRBD2 (7 bases match). The DNA reads TGTGCCGCCGCCGGGGGCGGGAGAAGAGGCGGGGAGCTGTTTTTT. It translates as CAAAGGGRRGGELFF.